The 14 T cell receptor beta chains in this list originate from one sample, sequenced in a study of OX40 agonist ivuxolimab in advanced cancers. Sequenced by immunoSEQ multiplex PCR; TCRdb stores in-frame clones only, minus some. The table records about 80,000 clones, around 90% of them present only once. The sample here was CD4+ or CD8+ T cells sorted from blood, taken in a trial of the OX40 agonist ivuxolimab. The receptors derive from an adult with an advanced solid tumor such as melanoma, head and neck, liver or kidney cancer.

J is TRBJ1-1 and V is TRBV14; D is possibly TRBD1 (5 bases). The germline CDR1 and CDR2 sequences are SGHDN and FVKESK. This CDR3 has 16 amino acids. Trimming removed 1 base from V and 3 bases from J, with 15 bases in between. Written as DNA, the CDR3 is TGTGCCAGCAGCCAAGTTCAGGGCGAAATTTACACTGAAGCTTTCTTT. It translates to CASSQVQGEIYTEAFF.

The rearrangement links TRBV18 to TRBJ2-7, with TRBD1 matching over 11 bases. There are 16 residues in the CDR3. The V and J ends lost 4 bases and 5 bases, in that order; junction bases with no gene match: 10. CDR1 is KGHSH, CDR2 LQKENI, per germline. The chain's CDR3 is CASSQTPWTGGDEQYF. CDR3 coding DNA: TGTGCCAGCTCACAAACTCCTTGGACAGGGGGCGACGAGCAGTACTTC.

This chain links TRBV5-1 with TRBJ2-7, with TRBD1 matching 7 bases. From germline, CDR1 is SGHRS and CDR2 YFSETQ. CDR3 length equals 14 residues. The trim removed 4 bases at V and 7 bases at J, leaving 11 bases unmatched. The CDR3 loop is CASSPDRTFGEQYF. The CDR3 DNA is TGCGCCAGCAGCCCGGACAGGACCTTTGGGGAGCAGTACTTC.

The chain combines TRBV2 with TRBJ2-2, with TRBD1 matching 7 bases. There are 14 residues in the CDR3. Trimming cost V 4 bases and J 7 bases; bases outside gene matches: 6. CDR1 SNHLY and CDR2 FYNNEI come from the germline V gene. CDR3 in DNA: TGTGCCAGCAGTGGACAGGGCCAGGGCGGGGAGCTGTTTTTT. Translated, it gives CASSGQGQGGELFF.

This chain connects TRBV19 to TRBJ1-1; 7 bases fit TRBD1. CDR3 size: 17 residues. Per the germline V gene, CDR1 is LNHDA and CDR2 is SQIVND (reference sequence). The junction had 10 bases not matched to a gene; V was cut back by 3 bases and J by 0 bases. CDR3 sequence reads: CASSIVIGGTVNTEAFF. The CDR3 DNA reads TGTGCCAGTAGTATCGTTATTGGAGGGACAGTGAACACTGAAGCTTTCTTT. The variable domain in full, completed from reference TRBV19 and TRBJ1-1, reads DGGITQSPKYLFRKEGQNVTLSCEQNLNHDAMYWYRQDPGQGLRLIYYSQIVNDFQKGDIAEGYSVSREKKESFPLTVTSAQKNPTAFYLCASSIVIGGTVNTEAFFGQGTRLTVV.

This clone was recorded once. The V gene is TRBV6-5, the J gene TRBJ2-7; no definite D call. Germline values: CDR1 MNHEY, CDR2 SVGAGI. The CDR3 contains 14 residues. V was trimmed by 6 bases and J by 1 base, leaving 13 bases between them. The chain's CDR3 is CASSSPGRSYEQYF. CDR3 bases: TGTGCCAGCAGCTCTCCTGGACGGTCCTACGAGCAGTACTTC.

The chain is built from TRBV4-2 and TRBJ1-2, with D tentatively TRBD1 (5 bases). Germline values: CDR1 LGHNA, CDR2 YNFKEQ. The V end lost 0 bases, the J end lost 4 bases, and 9 bases lay between the germline ends. CDR3 length: 14 amino acids. The CDR3 spells CASSQEAGTYGYTF. The DNA of the CDR3 is TGTGCCAGCAGCCAAGAAGCAGGGACCTATGGCTACACCTTC.

The V call is TRBV27, the J call TRBJ2-3; 7 bases match TRBD1. This CDR3 spans 16 amino acids. The germline V gene encodes CDR1 MNHEY and CDR2 SMNVEV (reference sequence). The trim removed 6 bases at V and 2 bases at J, leaving 11 bases unmatched. CDR3 DNA sequence: TGTGCCAGCAGGACCTACAGGGGACGGGACACAGATACGCAGTATTTT. The encoded protein is CASRTYRGRDTDTQYF.

The genes are TRBV4-2 and TRBJ1-2; no reliable D call. The V and J ends lost 0 bases and 2 bases respectively, with 16 bases between them. Germline loops: CDR1 LGHNA, CDR2 YNFKEQ. This CDR3 spans 17 amino acids. The CDR3 region is CASSQEEFVGSNYGYTF. The CDR3 DNA is TGTGCCAGCAGCCAAGAAGAGTTTGTCGGATCCAACTATGGCTACACCTTC.

The chain employs TRBV15 and TRBJ1-4; D is perhaps TRBD1 (5 bases). The CDR3 contains 18 residues. Germline values: CDR1 LNHNV, CDR2 YYDKDF (reference sequence). V was clipped by 0 bases and J by 5 bases, with 19 bases between them. CDR3 region: CATSRDTSGLRGNEKLFF. In DNA form, the CDR3 reads TGTGCCACCAGCAGAGATACCTCGGGACTCCGGGGGAATGAAAAACTGTTTTTT.

The chain recombines TRBV6-5 with TRBJ1-2, with D hard to call. CDR3 length: 15 residues. Between the trimmed V and J ends, which lost 9 bases and 8 bases, there was a span of 25 bases. Germline CDR1 is MNHEY and CDR2 is SVGAGI. DNA for the CDR3: TGTGCCAGTCGGTCCGCAAACCCAGAGGCTGGCGGCTACACCTTC. As protein: CASRSANPEAGGYTF.

The chain recombines TRBV18 with TRBJ1-4, with a possible D match to TRBD1 (6 bases). Trimming shortened V by 3 bases and J by 7 bases, and 9 bases separated the two germline ends. This CDR3 comprises 13 residues. The V gene's germline CDR1 is KGHSH and CDR2 LQKENI. The CDR3 reads CASSPGGPEKLFF. The CDR3 DNA is TGTGCCAGCTCACCCGGGGGGCCTGAAAAACTGTTTTTT.

The chain is built from TRBV11-2 and TRBJ2-3, with 7 bases identical to TRBD2. Trimming at V came to 5 bases and at J to 1 base, leaving 9 bases not matched to a gene. This CDR3 has 16 amino acids. Per the germline V gene, CDR1 is SGHAT and CDR2 is FQNNGV. The CDR3 nucleotides are TGTGCCAGCAGCCCTCTGGGAGGGGACCGCACAGATACGCAGTATTTT. Protein sequence: CASSPLGGDRTDTQYF.

This clone showed up just a few times. The J gene is TRBJ1-1, the V gene TRBV5-6, with no clear D. Germline CDR1 is SGHDT and CDR2 is YYEEEE. V was cut by 0 bases and J by 1 base, with 7 bases left in between. The CDR3 covers 14 residues. The CDR3 spells CASSLEHGNTEAFF. The CDR3 bases are TGTGCCAGCAGCTTGGAGCACGGGAACACTGAAGCTTTCTTT. The variable domain in full, completed from reference TRBV5-6 and TRBJ1-1, reads DAGVTQSPTHLIKTRGQQVTLRCSPKSGHDTVSWYQQALGQGPQFIFQYYEEEERQRGNFPDRFSGHQFPNYSSELNVNALLLGDSALYLCASSLEHGNTEAFFGQGTRLTVV.